These 27 T cell receptor beta chains share one sample of origin, sequenced in a study of blood T cell repertoires in COVID-19. The table came from immunoSEQ multiplex PCR; TCRdb's copy has only in-frame clones and leaves some out. The sample contains tens of thousands of clones, about 86% of which appear only once. Sequences were obtained from peripheral blood. Receptors originate from a man aged 65-85 years with acute or convalescent COVID-19.

The chain links TRBV18 to TRBJ1-1; D perhaps matches TRBD1 (5 bases). Germline V gives CDR1 KGHSH, CDR2 LQKENI. The CDR3 is 17 amino acids. With 0 bases removed from V and 1 base from J, the gap between germline ends came to 15 bases. CDR3 bases: TGTGCCAGCTCACCACCGGATGGGGGGATGTCGAACACTGAAGCTTTCTTT. Its translation: CASSPPDGGMSNTEAFF.

The chain employs TRBV6-1 and TRBJ1-1; D remains ambiguous. This CDR3 comprises 13 residues. In germline, CDR1 is MNHNS, CDR2 SASEGT. V lost 4 bases to trimming and J lost 3 bases, with 9 bases between them. This CDR3 is CASSVKQDTEAFF. The CDR3 DNA is TGTGCCAGCAGTGTCAAGCAGGACACTGAAGCTTTCTTT.

The chain combines TRBV7-9 with TRBJ1-6; D is unresolved. Germline CDR1 is SEHNR and CDR2 is FQNEAQ (reference sequence). Trimming pared 8 bases from V and 11 bases from J, leaving 19 bases between. The CDR3 has 14 residues. The CDR3 DNA is TGTGCCAGCCGCCCTCGAGGGCCAGAGACACCCCTCCACTTT. It codes for CASRPRGPETPLHF.

The V call is TRBV6-5, the J call TRBJ1-6, with 7 bases identical to TRBD1. The CDR3 is made up of 14 amino acids. Germline CDR1 MNHEY, CDR2 SVGAGI. V lost 4 bases and J lost 7; bases outside the gene matches: 4. CDR3: CASSLGQLNSPLHF. As DNA, the CDR3 is TGTGCCAGCAGTTTGGGACAGCTGAATTCACCCCTCCACTTT.

The chain carries TRBV5-1 and TRBJ2-1; maybe TRBD2 (7 bases). Trimming took 0 bases from V and 9 from J, leaving 19 bases between them. From germline, CDR1 is SGHRS and CDR2 YFSETQ. There are 16 residues in the CDR3. CDR3 bases: TGCGCCAGCAGCTTGGCAGTGGGGGGGCCAGGGCGTGAGCAGTTCTTC. Translation gives CASSLAVGGPGREQFF.

This chain links TRBV6-1 with TRBJ2-7, with TRBD2 matching over 7 bases. This CDR3 is built from 14 residues. CDR1 and CDR2 (germline): MNHNS, SASEGT. Trimming took 1 base from V and 2 from J; bases not matched to a gene: 2. CDR3 protein: CASSEVGTTYEQYF. The CDR3 nucleotides are TGTGCCAGCAGTGAAGTGGGGACTACCTACGAGCAGTACTTC.

The genes are TRBV2 and TRBJ1-6, with TRBD1 as a possible D gene (6 bases). The CDR3 spans 16 residues. Germline CDR1 is SNHLY and CDR2 is FYNNEI. Trimming took 6 bases from V and 0 from J, leaving 12 bases between them. CDR3 loop: CASRGALSSYNSPLHF. The DNA of the CDR3 is TGTGCCAGCAGGGGGGCCTTGAGCTCCTATAATTCACCCCTCCACTTT.

The chain uses TRBV30 and TRBJ1-2; D remains ambiguous. Deletions cut 3 bases from V and 0 bases from J, with 14 bases between. This CDR3 spans 15 amino acids. Germline-derived CDR1 and CDR2 are GTSNPN and SVGIG (reference sequence). CDR3 in DNA: TGTGCCTGGAGCGCCGCGAGACAAGCTAACTATGGCTACACCTTC. It specifies CAWSAARQANYGYTF.

This chain links TRBV19 with TRBJ2-7; 11 bases align to TRBD2. The CDR3 loop spans 16 amino acids. Germline CDR1 is LNHDA and CDR2 is SQIVND (reference sequence). Losses at the gene ends were 5 bases for V and 3 bases for J; bases not matched to a gene: 9. For the CDR3, the DNA is TGTGCCAGTAGTGCCCTTAGCGGGGGGGCCGGCTACGAGCAGTACTTC. This encodes CASSALSGGAGYEQYF.

The chain carries TRBV27 and TRBJ2-1; 9 nucleotides align to TRBD2. Germline V gives CDR1 MNHEY, CDR2 SMNVEV (reference sequence). Trimming cost V 5 bases and J 4 bases; bases outside gene matches: 6. This CDR3 contains 15 residues. In nucleotides, the CDR3 is TGTGCCAGCAGTACAAGGACTAGCGCATACAATGAGCAGTTCTTC. Residues: CASSTRTSAYNEQFF.

The chain joins TRBV3-1 (or the pseudogene TRBV3-2) to TRBJ2-1, with D perhaps TRBD2 (5 bases). Germline V gene data show CDR1 as LGHDT and CDR2 as YNNKEL (reference sequence). This CDR3 spans 14 amino acids. Trimming took off 0 bases at V and 4 bases at J, with 7 bases between the two ends. This CDR3 reads CASSQELEYNEQFF. The DNA for the CDR3 is TGTGCCAGCAGCCAAGAACTAGAATACAATGAGCAGTTCTTC.

The CDR3: CASSRERGFEAFF. DNA of the CDR3: TGCGCCAGCAGCCGAGAACGGGGTTTTGAAGCTTTCTTT. The V gene is TRBV4-1, the J gene TRBJ1-1; D gene uncertain. V lost 4 bases, J lost 7 bases, and 13 bases lay in between. Germline V gene lookup returns CDR1 MGHRA and CDR2 YSYEKL. CDR3 length: 13 residues.

V and J are TRBV29-1 and TRBJ1-4; a weak D match, TRBD1 (5 bases). The CDR3 consists of 14 residues. Germline CDR1 SQVTM, CDR2 ANQGSEA. Trimming shortened V by 1 base and J by 5 bases, and 11 bases separated the two germline ends. CDR3: CSVEGGRANEKLFF. The CDR3, as DNA: TGCAGCGTTGAAGGCGGCAGGGCGAATGAAAAACTGTTTTTT.

The V gene is TRBV6-6, the J gene TRBJ1-1; D is unclear. V was clipped by 0 bases and J by 5 bases, with 10 bases between them. Germline values: CDR1 MNHNY, CDR2 SVGAGI (reference sequence). This CDR3 comprises 14 residues. The CDR3 DNA is TGTGCCAGCAGTTACTCGGCGGTACGAACTGAAGCTTTCTTT. It translates to CASSYSAVRTEAFF.

The V call is TRBV28, the J call TRBJ1-6, with no clear D. The CDR3 loop spans 14 amino acids. Germline V CDR1 and CDR2: MDHEN, SYDVKM. V was cut by 3 bases and J by 7 bases, with 10 bases left in between. This CDR3 reads CASSFKLQNSPLHF. In DNA form, the CDR3 reads TGTGCCAGCAGTTTTAAGCTTCAAAATTCACCCCTCCACTTT.

The J gene is TRBJ2-1, the V gene TRBV4-2, with D maybe TRBD1 (5 bases). The germline V gene has CDR1 LGHNA and CDR2 YNFKEQ. The CDR3 has 12 residues. V was shortened by 3 bases and J by 11 bases, with 11 bases between the two germline ends. CDR3 region: CASSHRREKQFF. The CDR3 region has the DNA TGTGCCAGCAGCCATCGCAGGGAAAAGCAGTTCTTC.

The J gene is TRBJ2-5, the V gene TRBV6-2 or TRBV6-3; 9 nucleotides agree with TRBD1. V shed 4 bases and J 4 bases; nucleotides not matched to a gene: 4. This CDR3 contains 14 residues. Germline loops: CDR1 MNHEY, CDR2 SVGEGT. CDR3 amino acids: CASSSGTGLETQYF. Written as DNA, the CDR3 is TGTGCCAGCAGTTCGGGGACAGGGCTAGAGACCCAGTACTTC.

V is TRBV20-1 and J is TRBJ2-1, with D possibly being TRBD2 (5 bases). The CDR3 has 10 amino acids. V lost 6 bases and J lost 9, with 9 bases in between. CDR1 is DFQATT and CDR2 is SNEGSKA in the germline V gene (reference sequence). CDR3 region: CSAGSGEQFF. CDR3 coding DNA: TGCAGTGCGGGAAGCGGTGAGCAGTTCTTC.

The rearrangement links TRBV2 to TRBJ2-1; 14 bases line up with TRBD2. V shed 5 bases, J shed 10 bases, and the junction held 4 bases outside the gene matches. This CDR3 contains 14 residues. Germline CDR1 SNHLY, CDR2 FYNNEI. CDR3 in amino acids: CASSLGLAGDEQFF. Written as DNA, the CDR3 is TGTGCCAGCAGTCTGGGACTAGCGGGAGACGAGCAGTTCTTC.

V usage is TRBV19 and J usage is TRBJ2-2; 8 bases are a match to TRBD1. This CDR3 comprises 16 residues. CDR1 is LNHDA and CDR2 is SQIVND in the germline V gene (reference sequence). V lost 2 bases, J lost 6 bases, and 8 bases stayed unmatched. The CDR3 is CASSITPGGSSGELFF. The CDR3 coding sequence is TGTGCCAGTAGTATAACTCCAGGGGGCTCTTCCGGGGAGCTGTTTTTT.

This clone was found once. V gene TRBV5-1 combines with J gene TRBJ1-1, with 12 bases matching TRBD1. The CDR3 totals 19 residues. Germline trimming cut 3 bases from V and 0 bases from J; bases unmatched to any gene: 12. From germline, CDR1 is SGHRS and CDR2 YFSETQ. The CDR3 reads CASSYTTGTGGGMNTEAFF. In DNA form, the CDR3 reads TGCGCCAGCAGCTATACTACCGGGACAGGGGGCGGAATGAACACTGAAGCTTTCTTT.

This chain links TRBV2 with TRBJ1-1, with D perhaps TRBD1 (5 bases). The germline V and J ends were trimmed by 7 bases and 1 base, with 13 bases remaining between them. The CDR3 length is 14 residues. Germline lookup yields CDR1 SNHLY and CDR2 FYNNEI. This chain's CDR3 is CASMGPARNTEAFF. CDR3 DNA: TGTGCCAGCATGGGGCCAGCACGGAACACTGAAGCTTTCTTT.

Here the CDR3 reads CASSHGLAGMNYEQYF. As DNA, the CDR3 is TGTGCCAGCAGCCATGGACTAGCGGGAATGAACTACGAGCAGTACTTC. The chain uses TRBV3-1 (or the pseudogene TRBV3-2) and TRBJ2-7; the match to TRBD2 covers 12 bases. CDR1 is LGHDT, CDR2 YNNKEL, per germline (reference sequence). The CDR3 sequence is 16 residues long. V gave up 3 bases and J gave up 3 bases; unmatched junction bases: 6.

The CDR3 bases are TGCGCCAGCAGCTCGGGATCCGGAGCAAAACTGTTTTTT. Translated, it gives CASSSGSGAKLFF. The chain combines TRBV5-1 with TRBJ1-4; no reliable D call. CDR1 is SGHRS, CDR2 YFSETQ, per germline. Trimming stripped 3 bases from V and 10 bases from J, with 13 bases between. The CDR3 runs to 13 residues. Filled out from reference TRBV5-1 and TRBJ1-4, the complete variable domain reads KAGVTQTPRYLIKTRGQQVTLSCSPISGHRSVSWYQQTPGQGLQFLFEYFSETQRNKGNFPGRFSGRQFSNSRSEMNVSTLELGDSALYLCASSSGSGAKLFFGSGTQLSVL.

The chain combines TRBV5-6 with TRBJ1-2; 8 nucleotides match TRBD1. V lost 3 bases and J lost 4; bases outside the gene matches: 5. The CDR3 loop spans 14 amino acids. Per germline, CDR1 SGHDT and CDR2 YYEEEE. In DNA, the CDR3 is TGTGCCAGCAGCTCATGGGACAGGATCTATGGCTACACCTTC. It yields the protein CASSSWDRIYGYTF.

This chain joins TRBV6-2 or TRBV6-3 and TRBJ1-1; 10 nucleotides line up with TRBD1. V shed 5 bases, J shed 1 base, and the junction held 7 bases outside the gene matches. Germline-derived CDR1 and CDR2 are MNHEY and SVGEGT. The CDR3 length is 16 residues. Here the CDR3 DNA reads TGTGCCAGCAGTACCGGGACAGGGGTTCGGAACACTGAAGCTTTCTTT. Protein sequence: CASSTGTGVRNTEAFF.

The table lists this clone with a count of one. The rearrangement links TRBV9 to TRBJ2-5; D ambiguous. This CDR3 region has 12 residues. V gave up 6 bases and J gave up 5 bases, with 11 bases separating them. CDR1 is SGDLS, CDR2 YYNGEE, per germline. The CDR3: CASTRIEETQYF. DNA for the CDR3: TGTGCCAGCACCCGCATAGAGGAGACCCAGTACTTC. Full variable domain (rest looked up from reference TRBV9 and TRBJ2-5): DSGVTQTPKHLITATGQRVTLRCSPRSGDLSVYWYQQSLDQGLQFLIQYYNGEERAKGNILERFSAQQFPDLHSELNLSSLELGDSALYFCASTRIEETQYFGPGTRLLVL.